These 13 T cell receptor beta chains share one sample of origin, sequenced in a study of blood T cell repertoires in COVID-19. Produced via immunoSEQ multiplex PCR; TCRdb's table is partial and in-frame only. The table shows fewer than 150,000 clones, with 84% occurring only once. The sample taken for sequencing was peripheral blood. The origin of the receptors is a human donor in a cohort sampled during active COVID-19.

The chain couples TRBV7-9 to TRBJ2-7, with D perhaps matching TRBD1 (6 bases). Between the trimmed V and J ends, which lost 5 bases and 8 bases, there was a span of 19 bases. CDR3 length equals 14 residues. From germline, CDR1 is SEHNR and CDR2 FQNEAQ (reference sequence). CDR3 amino acids: CASSHRDTVSQQYF. The CDR3 DNA is TGTGCCAGCAGCCACCGGGACACCGTCTCTCAGCAGTACTTC.

The V gene is TRBV15, the J gene TRBJ1-5; D uncertain. Germline CDR1 is LNHNV and CDR2 is YYDKDF (reference sequence). The CDR3 has 15 residues. Deletions cut 5 bases from V and 2 bases from J, with 13 bases between. CDR3 amino acids: CATSPGALGNQPQHF. CDR3 DNA sequence: TGTGCCACCAGCCCGGGTGCGCTCGGCAATCAGCCCCAGCATTTT.

J is TRBJ1-2 and V is TRBV14; D is possibly TRBD1 (5 bases). Trimming left V 0 bases short and J 6 bases short, with 11 bases between. Germline V CDR1 and CDR2: SGHDN, FVKESK. CDR3 length: 14 residues. DNA of the CDR3: TGTGCCAGCAGCCAAGATCGCAGGGTGGATGGCTACACCTTC. It encodes CASSQDRRVDGYTF.

This clone was picked up one time. The rearrangement joins TRBV29-1 to TRBJ1-1; TRBD1 aligns across 9 bases. This CDR3 is built from 17 residues. CDR1 and CDR2 (germline): SQVTM, ANQGSEA. The junction had 19 bases not matched to a gene; V was cut back by 7 bases and J by 4 bases. The CDR3 nucleotides read TGCAGCGCAGACGGGGACAGGGCGGGCCCACCAGTCACTGAAGCTTTCTTT. Amino acid sequence: CSADGDRAGPPVTEAFF.

The chain links TRBV27 to TRBJ1-4; D not resolved. V lost 6 bases to trimming and J lost 1 base, with 9 bases between them. The germline gives CDR1 MNHEY, CDR2 SMNVEV (reference sequence). The CDR3 runs to 14 residues. CDR3 sequence: CASRRGGTNEKLFF. CDR3 in DNA: TGTGCCAGCAGGAGAGGTGGAACTAATGAAAAACTGTTTTTT.

The chain is built from TRBV5-1 and TRBJ2-2; weak D call: TRBD2 (7 bases). The germline V gene has CDR1 SGHRS and CDR2 YFSETQ. This CDR3 contains 15 residues. Trimming removed 0 bases from V and 7 bases from J, with 13 bases in between. The DNA for the CDR3 is TGCGCCAGCAGCTTGGCCGGGGGGCAGGGCGGGGAGCTGTTTTTT. Its translation: CASSLAGGQGGELFF.

The V and J genes are TRBV7-9 and TRBJ1-2, with 7 bases lining up with TRBD1. Trimming at V came to 0 bases and at J to 7 bases, leaving 5 bases not matched to a gene. This CDR3 is built from 14 residues. Looked up from germline, CDR1 is SEHNR and CDR2 is FQNEAQ (reference sequence). CDR3 DNA: TGTGCCAGCAGCTTAGCGGGAGACAGGGTTGGCTACACCTTC. It translates to CASSLAGDRVGYTF.

The V gene is TRBV30, the J gene TRBJ1-5; TRBD1 matches at 9 bases. Unmatched junction bases numbered 4, after V lost 1 base and J lost 0 bases. The CDR3 extends over 16 amino acids. The germline gives CDR1 GTSNPN, CDR2 SVGIG (reference sequence). In DNA form, the CDR3 reads TGTGCCTGGAGTGGGGTACAGGGGGCTAGCAATCAGCCCCAGCATTTT. It yields the protein CAWSGVQGASNQPQHF.

The count of this clone is one. V and J are TRBV5-1 and TRBJ2-1; TRBD1 matches at 10 bases. Looked up from germline, CDR1 is SGHRS and CDR2 is YFSETQ. The ends lost 2 bases at V and 7 bases at J; junction bases unmatched: 9. The CDR3 contains 16 residues. The CDR3 loop reads CASSLGGTGAGNEQFF. In DNA form, the CDR3 reads TGCGCCAGCAGCTTAGGCGGGACAGGGGCGGGGAATGAGCAGTTCTTC.

The chain combines TRBV15 with TRBJ2-2; 7 bases match TRBD2. Germline V gives CDR1 LNHNV, CDR2 YYDKDF (reference sequence). The CDR3 is 16 amino acids. Trimming cost V 3 bases and J 7 bases; bases outside gene matches: 11. The DNA of the CDR3 is TGTGCCACCAGCAGGGGGAGGGGATCTCGGGTCGGGGAGCTGTTTTTT. Amino acid sequence: CATSRGRGSRVGELFF.

This chain connects TRBV3-1 (or the pseudogene TRBV3-2) to TRBJ1-4, with D unclear. Germline V gives CDR1 LGHDT, CDR2 YNNKEL (reference sequence). The CDR3 is made up of 16 amino acids. V dropped 0 bases and J dropped 0 bases, with 8 bases sitting between them. The CDR3 nucleotides read TGTGCCAGCAGCCAAGATATGGCGGCAACTAATGAAAAACTGTTTTTT. Translated, it gives CASSQDMAATNEKLFF.

V is TRBV12-3 or TRBV12-4 and J is TRBJ1-2; no firm D call. The CDR3 length is 13 residues. Trimming took off 4 bases at V and 2 bases at J, with 8 bases between the two ends. The CDR3 DNA follows: TGTGCCAGCAGTTACAGTGAGAACTATGGCTACACCTTC. Its protein is CASSYSENYGYTF.

This rearrangement joins TRBV28 to TRBJ1-2; D unresolved. Germline V CDR1 and CDR2: MDHEN, SYDVKM. Between the trimmed V and J ends, which lost 8 bases and 4 bases, there was a span of 14 bases. The CDR3 is 13 amino acids. As DNA, the CDR3 is TGTGCCAGCGGAACCGGACTGTCCTATGGCTACACCTTC. Encoded protein: CASGTGLSYGYTF.